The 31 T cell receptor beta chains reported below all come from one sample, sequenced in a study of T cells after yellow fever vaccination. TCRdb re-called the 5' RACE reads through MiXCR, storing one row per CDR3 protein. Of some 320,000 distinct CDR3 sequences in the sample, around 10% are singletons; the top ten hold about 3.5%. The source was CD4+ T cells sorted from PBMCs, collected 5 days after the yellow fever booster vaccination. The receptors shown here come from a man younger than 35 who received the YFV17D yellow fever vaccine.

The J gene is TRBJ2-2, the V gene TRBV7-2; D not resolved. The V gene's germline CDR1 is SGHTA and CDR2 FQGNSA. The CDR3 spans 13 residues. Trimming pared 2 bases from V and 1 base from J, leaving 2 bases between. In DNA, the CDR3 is TGTGCCAGCAGCTTAATGAACACCGGGGAGCTGTTTTTT. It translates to CASSLMNTGELFF.

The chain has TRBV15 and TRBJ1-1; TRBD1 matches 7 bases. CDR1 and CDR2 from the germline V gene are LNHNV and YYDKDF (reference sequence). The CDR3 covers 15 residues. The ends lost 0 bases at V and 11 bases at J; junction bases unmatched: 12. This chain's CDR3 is CATSRDRDSADGAFF. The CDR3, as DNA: TGTGCCACCAGCAGAGATCGGGACAGCGCCGATGGGGCTTTCTTT.

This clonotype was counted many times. The CDR3 is CSAREGDYQETQYF. CDR3 coding DNA: TGCAGTGCTAGAGAGGGGGACTATCAAGAGACCCAGTACTTC. The chain links TRBV20-1 to TRBJ2-5; 7 nucleotides match TRBD2. J lost 2 bases, V lost 0 bases, and 3 bases had no gene match. The CDR3 sequence is 14 residues long. CDR1 and CDR2 (germline): DFQATT, SNEGSKA (reference sequence).

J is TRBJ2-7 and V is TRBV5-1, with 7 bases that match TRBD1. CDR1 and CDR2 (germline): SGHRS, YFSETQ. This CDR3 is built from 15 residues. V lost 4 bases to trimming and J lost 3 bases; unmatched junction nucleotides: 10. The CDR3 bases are TGCGCCAGCAGCCTGAAACGGGACAGTCTCTACGAGCAGTACTTC. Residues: CASSLKRDSLYEQYF.

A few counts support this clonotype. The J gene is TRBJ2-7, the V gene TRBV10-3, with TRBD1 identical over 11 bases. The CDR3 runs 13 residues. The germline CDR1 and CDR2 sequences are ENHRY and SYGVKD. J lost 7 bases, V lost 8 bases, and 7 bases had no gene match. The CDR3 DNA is TGTGCCATCGGTGGGACAGGGGGTGAGGAGCAGTACGTC. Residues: CAIGGTGGEEQYV.

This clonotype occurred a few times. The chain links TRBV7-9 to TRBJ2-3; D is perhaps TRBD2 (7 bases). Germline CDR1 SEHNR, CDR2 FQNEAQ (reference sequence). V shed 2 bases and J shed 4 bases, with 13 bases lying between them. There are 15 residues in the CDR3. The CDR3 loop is CASSLRGAGSDTQYF. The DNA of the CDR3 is TGTGCCAGCAGCTTACGGGGGGCGGGATCAGATACGCAGTATTTT. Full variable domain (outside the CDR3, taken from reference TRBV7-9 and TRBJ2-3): DTGVSQNPRHKITKRGQNVTFRCDPISEHNRLYWYRQTLGQGPEFLTYFQNEAQLEKSRLLSDRFSAERPKGSFSTLEIQRTEQGDSAMYLCASSLRGAGSDTQYFGPGTRLTVL.

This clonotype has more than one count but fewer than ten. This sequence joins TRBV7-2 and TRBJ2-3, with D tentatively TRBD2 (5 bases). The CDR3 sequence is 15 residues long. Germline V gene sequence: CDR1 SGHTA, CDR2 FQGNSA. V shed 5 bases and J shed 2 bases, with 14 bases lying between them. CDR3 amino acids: CASSKYRGDTDTQYF. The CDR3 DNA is TGTGCCAGCAGCAAATACCGGGGAGACACAGATACGCAGTATTTT.

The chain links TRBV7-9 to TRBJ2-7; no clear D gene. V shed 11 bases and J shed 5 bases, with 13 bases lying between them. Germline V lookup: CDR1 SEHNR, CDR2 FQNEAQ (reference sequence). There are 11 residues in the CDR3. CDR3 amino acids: CAFVGPNEQYF. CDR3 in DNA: TGTGCCTTTGTAGGGCCCAACGAGCAGTACTTC.

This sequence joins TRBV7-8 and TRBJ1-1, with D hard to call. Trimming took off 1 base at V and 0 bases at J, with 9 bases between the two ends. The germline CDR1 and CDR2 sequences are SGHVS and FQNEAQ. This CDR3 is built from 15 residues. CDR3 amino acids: CASSLVATVNTEAFF. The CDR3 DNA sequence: TGTGCCAGCAGCTTAGTAGCAACAGTGAACACTGAAGCTTTCTTT.

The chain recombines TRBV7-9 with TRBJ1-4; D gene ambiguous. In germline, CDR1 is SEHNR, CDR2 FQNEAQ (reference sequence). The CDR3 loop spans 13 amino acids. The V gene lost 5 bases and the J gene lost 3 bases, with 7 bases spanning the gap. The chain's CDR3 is CASSVTANEKLFF. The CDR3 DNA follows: TGTGCCAGCAGCGTGACCGCTAATGAAAAACTGTTTTTT.

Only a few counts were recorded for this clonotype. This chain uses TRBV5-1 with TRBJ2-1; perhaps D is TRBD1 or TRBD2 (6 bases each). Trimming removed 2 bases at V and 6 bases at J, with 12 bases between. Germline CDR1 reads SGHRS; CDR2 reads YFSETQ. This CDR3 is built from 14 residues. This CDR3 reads CASSFGGPRNEQFF. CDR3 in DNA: TGCGCCAGCAGCTTCGGGGGCCCCCGCAATGAGCAGTTCTTC.

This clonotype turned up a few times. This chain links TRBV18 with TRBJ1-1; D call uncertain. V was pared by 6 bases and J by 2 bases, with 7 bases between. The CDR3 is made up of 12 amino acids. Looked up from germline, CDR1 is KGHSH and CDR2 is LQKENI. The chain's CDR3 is CASSIVNTEAFF. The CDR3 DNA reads TGTGCCAGCTCCATCGTAAACACTGAAGCTTTCTTT.

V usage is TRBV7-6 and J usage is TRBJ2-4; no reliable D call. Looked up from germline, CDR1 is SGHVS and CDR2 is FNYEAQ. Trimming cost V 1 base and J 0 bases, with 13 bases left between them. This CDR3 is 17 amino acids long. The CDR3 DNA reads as TGTGCCAGCAGCTTAGAAGATGGGGTGGGAGCCAAAAACATTCAGTACTTC. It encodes CASSLEDGVGAKNIQYF.

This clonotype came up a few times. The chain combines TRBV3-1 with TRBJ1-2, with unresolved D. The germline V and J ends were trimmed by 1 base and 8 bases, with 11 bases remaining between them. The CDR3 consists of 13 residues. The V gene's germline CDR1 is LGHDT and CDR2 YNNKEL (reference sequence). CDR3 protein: CASSQAAPGGYTF. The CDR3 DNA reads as TGTGCCAGCAGCCAAGCAGCCCCGGGAGGCTACACCTTC.

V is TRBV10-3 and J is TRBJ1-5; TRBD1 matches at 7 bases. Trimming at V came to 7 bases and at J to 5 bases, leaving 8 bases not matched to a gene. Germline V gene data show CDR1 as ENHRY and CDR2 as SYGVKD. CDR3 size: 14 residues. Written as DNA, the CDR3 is TGTGCCATCAAAGGGGACAGATCCGATCAGCCCCAGCATTTT. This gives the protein CAIKGDRSDQPQHF.

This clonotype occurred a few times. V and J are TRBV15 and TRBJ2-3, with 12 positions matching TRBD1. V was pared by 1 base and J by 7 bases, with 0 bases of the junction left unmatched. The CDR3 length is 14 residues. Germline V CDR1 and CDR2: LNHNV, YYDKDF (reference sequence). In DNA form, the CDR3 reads TGTGCCACCAGCAGAGGGGACAGGGGGCATACGCAGTATTTT. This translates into CATSRGDRGHTQYF. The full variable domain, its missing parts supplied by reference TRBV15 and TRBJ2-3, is DAMVIQNPRYQVTQFGKPVTLSCSQTLNHNVMYWYQQKSSQAPKLLFHYYDKDFNNEADTPDNFQSRRPNTSFCFLDIRSPGLGDTAMYLCATSRGDRGHTQYFGPGTRLTVL.

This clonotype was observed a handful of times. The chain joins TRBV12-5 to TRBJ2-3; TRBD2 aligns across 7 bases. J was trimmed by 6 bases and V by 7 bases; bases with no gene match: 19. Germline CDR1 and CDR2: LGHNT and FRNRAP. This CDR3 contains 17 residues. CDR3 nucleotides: TGTGCTAGTGCTCTTATGTTAGCGGGCAGTGGGGCGGATACGCAGTATTTT. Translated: CASALMLAGSGADTQYF.

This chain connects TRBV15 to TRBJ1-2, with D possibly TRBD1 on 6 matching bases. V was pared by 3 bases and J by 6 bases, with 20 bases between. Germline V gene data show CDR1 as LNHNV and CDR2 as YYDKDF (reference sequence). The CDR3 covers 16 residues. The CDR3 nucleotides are TGTGCCACCAGCAGCGATAGGGGGGTCCCTAATGATGGCTACACCTTC. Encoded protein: CATSSDRGVPNDGYTF. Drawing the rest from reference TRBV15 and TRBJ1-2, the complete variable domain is DAMVIQNPRYQVTQFGKPVTLSCSQTLNHNVMYWYQQKSSQAPKLLFHYYDKDFNNEADTPDNFQSRRPNTSFCFLDIRSPGLGDTAMYLCATSSDRGVPNDGYTFGSGTRLTVV.

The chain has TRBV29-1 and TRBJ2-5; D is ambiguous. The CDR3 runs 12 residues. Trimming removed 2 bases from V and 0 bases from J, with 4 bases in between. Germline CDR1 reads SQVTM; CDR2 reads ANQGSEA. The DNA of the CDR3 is TGCAGCGTTGAAAGGAACCAAGAGACCCAGTACTTC. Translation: CSVERNQETQYF.

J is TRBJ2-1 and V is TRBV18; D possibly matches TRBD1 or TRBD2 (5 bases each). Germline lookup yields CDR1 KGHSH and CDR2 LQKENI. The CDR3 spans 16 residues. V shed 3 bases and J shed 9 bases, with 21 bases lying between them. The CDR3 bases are TGTGCCAGCTCACCCATGACCGGGACCCTTGTTGTTGAGCAGTTCTTC. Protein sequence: CASSPMTGTLVVEQFF.

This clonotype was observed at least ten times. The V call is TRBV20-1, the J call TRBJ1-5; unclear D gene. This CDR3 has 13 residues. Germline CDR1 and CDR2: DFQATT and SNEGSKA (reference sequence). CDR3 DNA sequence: TGCAGCGCCTTTGGGTCCGACAATCAGCCCCAGCATTTT. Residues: CSAFGSDNQPQHF.

CDR3 loop: CASSQGKDRMYKNIQYF. CDR3 nucleotides: TGTGCCAGCAGCCAAGGGAAGGACAGGATGTATAAAAACATTCAGTACTTC. V gene TRBV3-1 combines with J gene TRBJ2-4, with 7 bases fitting TRBD1. Germline CDR1 and CDR2: LGHDT and YNNKEL (reference sequence). CDR3 size: 17 residues. V lost 1 base, J lost 4 bases, and 10 bases stayed unmatched.

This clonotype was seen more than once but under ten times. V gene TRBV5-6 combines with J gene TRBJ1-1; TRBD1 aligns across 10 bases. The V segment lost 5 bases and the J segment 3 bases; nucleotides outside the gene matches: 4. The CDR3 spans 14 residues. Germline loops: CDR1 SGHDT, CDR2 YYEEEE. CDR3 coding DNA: TGTGCCAGCAGAAGACAGGGGGCGGACACTGAAGCTTTCTTT. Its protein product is CASRRQGADTEAFF. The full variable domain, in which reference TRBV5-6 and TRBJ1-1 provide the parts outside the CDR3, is DAGVTQSPTHLIKTRGQQVTLRCSPKSGHDTVSWYQQALGQGPQFIFQYYEEEERQRGNFPDRFSGHQFPNYSSELNVNALLLGDSALYLCASRRQGADTEAFFGQGTRLTVV.

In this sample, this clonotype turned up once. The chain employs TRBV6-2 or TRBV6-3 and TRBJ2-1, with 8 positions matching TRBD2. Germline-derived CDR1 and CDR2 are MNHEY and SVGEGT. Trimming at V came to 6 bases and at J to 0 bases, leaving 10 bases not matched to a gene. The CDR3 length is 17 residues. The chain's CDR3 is CASRVFGGATSYNEQFF. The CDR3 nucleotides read TGTGCCAGCAGGGTATTCGGGGGGGCGACCTCCTACAATGAGCAGTTCTTC.

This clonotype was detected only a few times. The DNA of the CDR3 is TGCAGTGCTAGTTCCGGGGGAGGAAACACTGAAGCTTTCTTT. It codes for CSASSGGGNTEAFF. This chain links TRBV20-1 with TRBJ1-1; a weak D match, TRBD1 (5 bases). The V gene's germline CDR1 is DFQATT and CDR2 SNEGSKA (reference sequence). Trimming left V 3 bases short and J 2 bases short, with 13 bases between. CDR3 size: 14 residues.

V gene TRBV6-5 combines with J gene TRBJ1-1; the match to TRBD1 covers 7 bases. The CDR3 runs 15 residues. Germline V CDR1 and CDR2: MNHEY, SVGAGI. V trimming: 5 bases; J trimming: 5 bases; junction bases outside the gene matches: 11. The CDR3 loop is CASSPTGTVSTEAFF. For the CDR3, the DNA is TGTGCCAGCAGTCCTACCGGGACAGTATCGACTGAAGCTTTCTTT.

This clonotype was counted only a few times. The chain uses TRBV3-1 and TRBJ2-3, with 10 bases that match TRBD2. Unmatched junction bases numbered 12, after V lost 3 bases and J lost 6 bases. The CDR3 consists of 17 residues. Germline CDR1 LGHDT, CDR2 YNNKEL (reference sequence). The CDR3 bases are TGTGCCAGCAGCCAGAGCGTTGAGCGGGGGGGCTCCGATACGCAGTATTTT. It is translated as CASSQSVERGGSDTQYF.

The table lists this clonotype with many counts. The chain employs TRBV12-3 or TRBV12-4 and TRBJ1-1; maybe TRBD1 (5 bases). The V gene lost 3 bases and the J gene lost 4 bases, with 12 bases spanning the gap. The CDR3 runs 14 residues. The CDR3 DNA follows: TGTGCCAGCAGTTTTTATGAGGGGAGCACTGAAGCTTTCTTT. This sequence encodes CASSFYEGSTEAFF.

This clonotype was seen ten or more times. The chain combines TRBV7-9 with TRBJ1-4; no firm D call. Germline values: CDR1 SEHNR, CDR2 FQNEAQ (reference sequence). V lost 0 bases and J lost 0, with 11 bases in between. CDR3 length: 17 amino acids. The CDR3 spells CASSLAHPFATNEKLFF. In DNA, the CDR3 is TGTGCCAGCAGCTTAGCGCACCCTTTTGCAACTAATGAAAAACTGTTTTTT.

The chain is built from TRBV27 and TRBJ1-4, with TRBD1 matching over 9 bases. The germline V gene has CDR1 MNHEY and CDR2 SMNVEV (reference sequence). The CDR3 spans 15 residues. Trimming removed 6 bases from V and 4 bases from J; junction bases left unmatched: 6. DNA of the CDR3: TGTGCCAGCAGACCCCGACAGGGGGTTAATGAAAAACTGTTTTTT. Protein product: CASRPRQGVNEKLFF.

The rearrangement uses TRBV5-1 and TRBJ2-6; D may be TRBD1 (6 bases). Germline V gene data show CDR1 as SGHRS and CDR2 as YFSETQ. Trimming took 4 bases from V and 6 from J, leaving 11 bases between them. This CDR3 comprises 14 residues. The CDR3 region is CASSRQGQANVLTF. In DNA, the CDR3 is TGCGCCAGCAGCCGCCAGGGACAGGCCAACGTCCTGACTTTC.